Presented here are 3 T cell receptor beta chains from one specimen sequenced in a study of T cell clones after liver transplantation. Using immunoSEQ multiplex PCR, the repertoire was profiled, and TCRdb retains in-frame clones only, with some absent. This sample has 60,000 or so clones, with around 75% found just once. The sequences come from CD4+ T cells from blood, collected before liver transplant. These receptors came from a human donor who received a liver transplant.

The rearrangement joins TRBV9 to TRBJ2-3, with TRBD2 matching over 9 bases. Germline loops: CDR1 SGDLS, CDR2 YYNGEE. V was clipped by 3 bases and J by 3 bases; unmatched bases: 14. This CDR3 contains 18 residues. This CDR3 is CASSGSGGASVRTDTQYF. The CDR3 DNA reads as TGTGCCAGCAGCGGTAGCGGGGGAGCCTCGGTTAGGACAGATACGCAGTATTTT.

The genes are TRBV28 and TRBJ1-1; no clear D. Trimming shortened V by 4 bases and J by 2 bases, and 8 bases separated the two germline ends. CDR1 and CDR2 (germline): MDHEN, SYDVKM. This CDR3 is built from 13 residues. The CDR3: CASSSGQNTEAFF. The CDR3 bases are TGTGCCAGCAGTTCTGGCCAAAACACTGAAGCTTTCTTT.

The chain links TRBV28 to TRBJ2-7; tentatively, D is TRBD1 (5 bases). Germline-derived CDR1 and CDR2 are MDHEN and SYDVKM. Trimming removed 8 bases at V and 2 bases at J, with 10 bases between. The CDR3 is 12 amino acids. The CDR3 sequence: CASWGGAYEQYF. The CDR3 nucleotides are TGTGCCAGCTGGGGCGGAGCCTACGAGCAGTACTTC.